The 18 T cell receptor beta chains below all came from one sample that was sequenced in a study of blood T cell repertoires in COVID-19. Profiling relied on immunoSEQ multiplex PCR, and the TCRdb table lists in-frame clones only, not all of them. Seen here are about 230,000 clones, about nine tenths observed once, and the top ten hold about 2.3%. The sequenced sample was PBMCs or T cells enriched from blood (not recorded which). These receptors originate from a woman aged 40 to 50 with acute COVID-19.

The chain is built from TRBV6-1 and TRBJ2-7, with TRBD2 as a possible D gene (7 bases). V shed 4 bases and J shed 4 bases, with 20 bases lying between them. Germline CDR1 and CDR2: MNHNS and SASEGT. The CDR3 is made up of 16 amino acids. DNA of the CDR3: TGTGCCAGCAGTGTCGCCCCAGGGGAGGGTTGGTACGAGCAGTACTTC. This gives the protein CASSVAPGEGWYEQYF.

The chain joins TRBV6-5 to TRBJ1-1; TRBD1 matches at 7 bases. The germline V gene encodes CDR1 MNHEY and CDR2 SVGAGI. The J segment lost 0 bases and the V segment lost 6 bases, leaving 4 bases of the junction unmatched. The CDR3 sequence is 14 residues long. This chain's CDR3 is CASRAGQMNTEAFF. In DNA, the CDR3 is TGTGCCAGCAGGGCGGGACAGATGAACACTGAAGCTTTCTTT.

This clone was picked up one time. The CDR3 loop reads CASKRSGATEAFF. DNA of the CDR3: TGTGCCAGCAAGCGGAGTGGAGCCACTGAAGCTTTCTTT. This chain connects TRBV12-3 or TRBV12-4 to TRBJ1-1; D is unresolved. The CDR3 runs to 13 residues. Trimming took off 7 bases at V and 4 bases at J, with 13 bases between the two ends.

In this sample, this clone turned up a few times. The chain employs TRBV18 and TRBJ2-7; no reliable D call. The CDR3 totals 11 residues. V was pared by 3 bases and J by 7 bases, with 7 bases between. Germline V lookup: CDR1 KGHSH, CDR2 LQKENI. CDR3 coding DNA: TGTGCCAGCTCACCCGTCGGGGAGCAGTACGTC. It codes for CASSPVGEQYV.

CDR3 residues: CASSLVEGGELFF. CDR3 DNA: TGTGCCAGCAGTTTAGTGGAGGGCGGGGAGCTGTTTTTT. V and J are TRBV12-3 or TRBV12-4 and TRBJ2-2, with D possibly being TRBD2 (6 bases). With 1 base removed from V and 7 bases from J, the gap between germline ends came to 7 bases. The CDR3 contains 13 residues.

The chain has TRBV6-5 and TRBJ2-2; a weak D match, TRBD1 (6 bases). CDR1 is MNHEY and CDR2 is SVGAGI in the germline V gene. CDR3 length: 15 amino acids. Trimming took off 4 bases at V and 1 base at J, with 10 bases between the two ends. The CDR3 sequence: CASSSSRGNTGELFF. CDR3 bases: TGTGCCAGCAGTTCCTCCAGGGGGAACACCGGGGAGCTGTTTTTT.

The chain couples TRBV30 to TRBJ1-5, with D hard to call. The germline CDR1 and CDR2 sequences are GTSNPN and SVGIG (reference sequence). CDR3 length: 15 amino acids. V was trimmed by 0 bases and J by 6 bases, leaving 15 bases between them. The CDR3 reads CAWSVQGDYTQPQHF. The CDR3 DNA is TGTGCCTGGAGTGTACAAGGAGATTATACTCAGCCCCAGCATTTT.

The rearrangement uses TRBV18 and TRBJ2-7, with 16 positions matching TRBD2. The CDR3 has 17 amino acids. The ends lost 3 bases at V and 2 bases at J; junction bases unmatched: 4. Germline-derived CDR1 and CDR2 are KGHSH and LQKENI. The CDR3 loop is CASSPRGTSGGAYEQYF. CDR3 DNA sequence: TGTGCCAGCTCACCGCGGGGGACTAGCGGGGGGGCCTACGAGCAGTACTTC.

The CDR3 region is CASSQSSGDEQYV. The DNA for the CDR3 is TGTGCCAGCTCACAAAGTTCCGGTGACGAGCAGTACGTC. V gene TRBV18 combines with J gene TRBJ2-7; D remains unclear. V dropped 4 bases and J dropped 5 bases, with 12 bases sitting between them. The germline V gene has CDR1 KGHSH and CDR2 LQKENI. The CDR3 runs to 13 residues.

This clone showed up just once. V usage is TRBV4-1 and J usage is TRBJ2-2; 12 bases are shared with TRBD2. This CDR3 spans 17 amino acids. V was pared by 3 bases and J by 7 bases, with 9 bases of the junction left unmatched. The germline gives CDR1 MGHRA, CDR2 YSYEKL. CDR3 nucleotide sequence: TGCGCCAGCAGCCATGGACTAGCGGGAACTTTAGGCGGGGAGCTGTTTTTT. Translated, it gives CASSHGLAGTLGGELFF.

The rearrangement joins TRBV9 to TRBJ2-2, with D unresolved. The V end was cut by 3 bases, the J end by 4 bases, with 13 bases between. The germline V gene has CDR1 SGDLS and CDR2 YYNGEE. The CDR3 covers 15 residues. CDR3 nucleotides: TGTGCCAGCAGCGCCCTGGGCCTGGGCACCGGGGAGCTGTTTTTT. Amino acids: CASSALGLGTGELFF.

The rearrangement links TRBV5-1 to TRBJ2-4; 7 nucleotides agree with TRBD1. The CDR3 has 13 amino acids. Germline assignment: CDR1 SGHRS and CDR2 YFSETQ. V lost 4 bases, J lost 6 bases, and 4 bases stayed unmatched. As DNA, the CDR3 is TGCGCCAGCAGCCCGGGACAGCGAAACATTCAGTACTTC. This translates into CASSPGQRNIQYF.

The genes are TRBV25-1 and TRBJ2-2; TRBD2 might be the D (6 bases). Germline values: CDR1 MGHDK, CDR2 SYGVNS. The V gene lost 3 bases and the J gene lost 2 bases, with 13 bases spanning the gap. This CDR3 has 16 amino acids. The CDR3 coding sequence is TGTGCCAGCAGTGATATTGGCGGGGCTAACACCGGGGAGCTGTTTTTT. Residues: CASSDIGGANTGELFF.

The chain uses TRBV4-3 and TRBJ2-1; D is undetermined. The CDR3 totals 15 residues. Trimming stripped 4 bases from V and 0 bases from J, with 10 bases between. From germline, CDR1 is LGHNA and CDR2 YSLEER. The CDR3 bases are TGCGCCAGCAGCCTTATATTGAGCTCCTACAATGAGCAGTTCTTC. Its protein is CASSLILSSYNEQFF.

The rearrangement uses TRBV5-6 and TRBJ1-3; no firm D call. Trimming shortened V by 0 bases and J by 0 bases, and 7 bases separated the two germline ends. Germline V CDR1 and CDR2: SGHDT, YYEEEE. The CDR3 consists of 15 residues. The CDR3 spells CASSLELTSGNTIYF. Written as DNA, the CDR3 is TGTGCCAGCAGCTTGGAACTTACCTCTGGAAACACCATATATTTT.

The chain has TRBV19 and TRBJ2-1; D gene unclear. Germline V lookup: CDR1 LNHDA, CDR2 SQIVND (reference sequence). V dropped 7 bases and J dropped 9 bases, with 19 bases sitting between them. This CDR3 is 14 amino acids long. For the CDR3, the DNA is TGTGCCAGTAACCCTGGTAGGAGTTTGGGTGAGCAGTTCTTC. Amino acid sequence: CASNPGRSLGEQFF.

The chain combines TRBV19 with TRBJ2-3, with 8 bases lining up with TRBD2. The CDR3 length is 16 residues. The germline V gene has CDR1 LNHDA and CDR2 SQIVND (reference sequence). Losses at the gene ends were 3 bases for V and 1 base for J; bases not matched to a gene: 6. The CDR3 spells CASSMAGGRGTDTQYF. DNA for the CDR3: TGTGCCAGTAGTATGGCGGGAGGCCGGGGCACAGATACGCAGTATTTT.

In regard to this clone: The germline gene is not matched at one end of the junction; a read error may be the cause. The rearrangement uses TRBV7-2 and TRBJ2-5, with D perhaps matching TRBD1 (6 bases). This CDR3 is built from 13 residues. The germline gives CDR1 SGHTA, CDR2 FQGNSA. Here the CDR3 DNA reads TGTGCCTGCAGGAACAGGGTACAAGAGACCCAGTACTTC. Translated: CACRNRVQETQYF. Looking up the rest from reference TRBV7-2 and TRBJ2-5 gives the full variable domain: GAGVSQSPSNKVTEKGKDVELRCDPISGHTALYWYRQSLGQGLEFLIYFQGNSAPDKSGLPSDRFSAERTGGSVSTLTIQRTQQEDSAVYLCACRNRVQETQYFGPGTRLLVL.